One sample yielded the 5 T cell receptor beta chains listed below, sequenced in a study of shared clonotypes between healthy human individuals. The protocol was immunoSEQ multiplex PCR, while the TCRdb copy is restricted to in-frame clones and leaves out a portion. The table has millions of clones, around 94% seen once. Sequencing was carried out using naive CD4+ T cells sorted from blood. This sample's subset: CD45RA+ positively selected. The receptors were sampled from a man younger than 35 in good health.

This chain uses TRBV4-1 with TRBJ1-2; tentatively, D is TRBD1 (5 bases). Per germline, CDR1 MGHRA and CDR2 YSYEKL. The V and J ends lost 4 bases and 3 bases respectively, with 15 bases between them. This CDR3 comprises 15 residues. The CDR3 region has the DNA TGCGCCAGCAGCCCCCTCCGGGACCGTGACTATGGCTACACCTTC. Amino acids: CASSPLRDRDYGYTF.

With respect to this clone: The identical CDR3 is also encoded by other nucleotide sequences in the sample. The chain has TRBV6-5 and TRBJ2-7, with 11 nucleotides matching TRBD1. V trimming: 0 bases; J trimming: 7 bases; junction bases outside the gene matches: 5. The CDR3 length is 15 residues. Germline loops: CDR1 MNHEY, CDR2 SVGAGI. This CDR3 reads CASSYSGQGAREQYF. The CDR3 DNA is TGTGCCAGCAGTTACTCAGGACAGGGGGCGCGAGAGCAGTACTTC.

This clone has only one observation. The same CDR3 is also encoded by other DNA sequences in this sample. The J gene is TRBJ1-2, the V gene TRBV6-5; maybe TRBD1 (6 bases). The ends were cut back, 0 bases at V and 4 bases at J, with 9 bases in the middle. This CDR3 has 14 residues. Germline-derived CDR1 and CDR2 are MNHEY and SVGAGI. Here the CDR3 DNA reads TGTGCCAGCAGTTACTCGACAGGCACCTATGGCTACACCTTC. Amino acid sequence: CASSYSTGTYGYTF.

This sequence joins TRBV9 and TRBJ2-2; weak D call: TRBD2 (5 bases). Trimming pared 4 bases from V and 0 bases from J, leaving 13 bases between. In germline, CDR1 is SGDLS, CDR2 YYNGEE. The length of the CDR3 is 16 residues. The CDR3 DNA sequence: TGTGCCAGCAGCTCCCAACTAGTTTCGAACACCGGGGAGCTGTTTTTT. Translating gives CASSSQLVSNTGELFF.

V gene TRBV6-5 combines with J gene TRBJ2-3; D unresolved. CDR3 size: 14 residues. Germline V gene data show CDR1 as MNHEY and CDR2 as SVGAGI. With 6 bases removed from V and 1 base from J, the gap between germline ends came to 11 bases. The CDR3 bases are TGTGCCAGCAGCCGCCGGCAGGGCACAGATACGCAGTATTTT. The encoded protein is CASSRRQGTDTQYF.